The entry that follows covers one T cell receptor beta chain sequence. What it recognizes is unknown. The data originate from a study of shared clonotypes between healthy human individuals. Study-level points and caveats: Generally, naive subsets came out with larger estimated richness than memory subsets. Of the naive CD4 clonotypes, roughly 5% were shared across a handful of donors.

Looked up from germline, CDR1 is MNHNY and CDR2 is SVGAGI (reference sequence). The length of the CDR3 is 14 residues. V lost 2 bases, J lost 8 bases, and 10 bases lay in between. The method was immunoSEQ multiplex PCR; TCRdb's version includes in-frame clones alone and lacks a portion of them. The table lists some 2,000,000 clones, 90% to 96% of them singletons. The chain has TRBV6-6 and TRBJ1-6; tentative D call: TRBD1 (5 bases). This TCR derives from a young man in good health. Specimen: naive CD4+ T cells sorted from blood. Noted subset: CD45RA+ positively selected. The CDR3: CASSYRQGDSPLHF. In DNA form, the CDR3 reads TGTGCCAGCAGTTACCGGCAGGGCGATTCACCCCTCCACTTT.